This entry lists 21 T cell receptor beta chains sequenced from one sample in a study of blood T cell repertoires in COVID-19. Sequencing was performed with immunoSEQ multiplex PCR; in TCRdb, only in-frame clones are kept and a portion is missing. This sample carries approximately 50,000 clones, approximately 85% of them seen once, and the ten largest clones take approximately 6.4%. The sequencing input was peripheral blood. The receptors derive from a man between 60 and 75 years old with acute or convalescent COVID-19.

This clone came up once. This chain uses TRBV2 with TRBJ1-5, with 7 positions matching TRBD1. The V gene end was trimmed by 6 bases and the J gene end by 4 bases; junction bases not matched to a gene: 3. This CDR3 has 13 amino acids. Germline V gene sequence: CDR1 SNHLY, CDR2 FYNNEI. The DNA for the CDR3 is TGTGCCAGCAGCCGGGACAGAAATCAGCCCCAGCATTTT. The encoded protein is CASSRDRNQPQHF.

The gene calls are TRBV11-2 and TRBJ1-1; a possible D gene is TRBD1 (5 bases). The V end was cut by 5 bases, the J end by 8 bases, with 15 bases between. CDR3 length equals 13 residues. CDR1 SGHAT and CDR2 FQNNGV come from the germline V gene. The CDR3 sequence is CASSPPWGLEAFF. CDR3 nucleotide sequence: TGTGCCAGCAGCCCTCCGTGGGGCCTGGAAGCTTTCTTT.

The rearrangement joins TRBV28 to TRBJ1-1; D possibly corresponds to TRBD1 (5 bases). With 9 bases removed from V and 3 bases from J, the gap between germline ends came to 14 bases. CDR3 length: 13 amino acids. Germline V gene lookup returns CDR1 MDHEN and CDR2 SYDVKM. Written as DNA, the CDR3 is TGTGCCAGTTTGGGGCATTGGGACACTGAAGCTTTCTTT. It encodes CASLGHWDTEAFF.

V usage is TRBV19 and J usage is TRBJ1-4; TRBD1 is a possible D gene (6 bases). CDR1 and CDR2 (germline): LNHDA, SQIVND (reference sequence). CDR3 length equals 13 residues. Trimming shortened V by 6 bases and J by 1 base, and 6 bases separated the two germline ends. CDR3 residues: CASRQGTNEKLFF. The CDR3 DNA follows: TGTGCCAGTAGACAGGGAACTAATGAAAAACTGTTTTTT.

The rearrangement uses TRBV19 and TRBJ2-1; TRBD2 agrees at 11 bases. The CDR3 is made up of 15 amino acids. The germline gives CDR1 LNHDA, CDR2 SQIVND (reference sequence). Trimming cost V 5 bases and J 2 bases; bases outside gene matches: 2. As DNA, the CDR3 is TGTGCCAGTAGTCTAGCGGGAGGCCCCTACAATGAGCAGTTCTTC. It is translated as CASSLAGGPYNEQFF.

CDR3 loop: CASSQVLAGVRYF. In DNA form, the CDR3 reads TGTGCCAGCAGCCAAGTATTAGCGGGAGTGAGATACTTC. The chain uses TRBV3-1 (or the pseudogene TRBV3-2) and TRBJ2-7, with 9 nucleotides matching TRBD2. The V gene's germline CDR1 is LGHDT and CDR2 YNNKEL (reference sequence). CDR3 length: 13 residues. V was pared by 1 base and J by 13 bases, with 8 bases of the junction left unmatched.

The chain joins TRBV28 to TRBJ2-7; tentatively, D is TRBD2 (6 bases). Germline CDR1 is MDHEN and CDR2 is SYDVKM. Trimming removed 7 bases from V and 7 bases from J, with 17 bases in between. CDR3 length equals 13 residues. The chain's CDR3 is CASIGTRAGEQYF. As DNA, the CDR3 is TGTGCCAGCATAGGGACCCGGGCGGGAGAGCAGTACTTC.

The chain links TRBV18 to TRBJ1-1; TRBD1 matches at 7 bases. The CDR3 consists of 13 residues. Trimming removed 3 bases from V and 11 bases from J; junction bases left unmatched: 9. The germline CDR1 and CDR2 sequences are KGHSH and LQKENI. The CDR3 bases are TGTGCCAGCTCACCGCTGCGAGGGGGCATGGCTTTCTTT. Amino acid sequence: CASSPLRGGMAFF.

V usage is TRBV5-1 and J usage is TRBJ2-7; 8 bases agree with TRBD1. CDR1 SGHRS and CDR2 YFSETQ come from the germline V gene. With V trimmed by 3 bases and J by 5 bases, 10 bases remained unmatched. CDR3 length: 15 amino acids. In DNA, the CDR3 is TGCGCCAGCAGCTCTGAGGGACAGGTTTTCCACGAGCAGTACTTC. Its protein product is CASSSEGQVFHEQYF.

The J gene is TRBJ1-1, the V gene TRBV9; TRBD1 aligns across 7 bases. V was pared by 0 bases and J by 4 bases, with 3 bases of the junction left unmatched. The germline V gene has CDR1 SGDLS and CDR2 YYNGEE. The CDR3 spans 14 residues. CDR3 nucleotides: TGTGCCAGCAGCGTAGGAGGGGACAGCACTGAAGCTTTCTTT. Protein product: CASSVGGDSTEAFF.

The chain carries TRBV28 and TRBJ2-7, with TRBD2 as a possible D gene (5 bases). The CDR3 is 15 residues long. The germline gives CDR1 MDHEN, CDR2 SYDVKM. Deletions cut 0 bases from V and 5 bases from J, with 14 bases between. The CDR3 region has the DNA TGTGCCAGCAGTTTATGGGGTACGAGGGCGAACGAGCAGTACTTC. Translation gives CASSLWGTRANEQYF.

The chain links TRBV9 to TRBJ2-1; 12 bases agree with TRBD1. CDR1 is SGDLS and CDR2 is YYNGEE in the germline V gene. J gave up 9 bases and V 3 bases, and 10 bases lay outside the gene matches. The CDR3 sequence is 16 residues long. CDR3 protein: CASSAVLGQGAIEQFF. The CDR3 DNA follows: TGTGCCAGCAGCGCGGTACTGGGACAGGGGGCAATTGAGCAGTTCTTC.

This clone has only a few counts. This chain connects TRBV30 to TRBJ1-2; no definite D call. Germline V gives CDR1 GTSNPN, CDR2 SVGIG (reference sequence). Trimming left V 2 bases short and J 4 bases short, with 14 bases between. This CDR3 is built from 14 residues. The CDR3 is CAWSSIQNSYGYTF. The CDR3 DNA is TGTGCCTGGAGTTCGATCCAAAATAGCTATGGCTACACCTTC.

The chain uses TRBV6-5 and TRBJ1-1; 7 nucleotides match TRBD1. The CDR3 runs 12 residues. Germline CDR1 and CDR2: MNHEY and SVGAGI. V was clipped by 11 bases and J by 5 bases; unmatched bases: 8. The CDR3 DNA sequence: TGTGCCGTTGGACAGGTTAGGACTGAAGCTTTCTTT. The encoded protein is CAVGQVRTEAFF.

The chain couples TRBV19 to TRBJ2-7; TRBD1 aligns across 10 bases. J lost 4 bases, V lost 6 bases, and 6 bases had no gene match. Per the germline V gene, CDR1 is LNHDA and CDR2 is SQIVND (reference sequence). The CDR3 runs 14 residues. The CDR3 loop is CASSAGTGEYEQYF. As DNA, the CDR3 is TGTGCCAGTAGCGCCGGGACAGGGGAATACGAGCAGTACTTC.

The genes are TRBV27 and TRBJ2-7; weak D call: TRBD1 (6 bases). Trimming took off 7 bases at V and 2 bases at J, with 15 bases between the two ends. The CDR3 is 14 amino acids. Germline V lookup: CDR1 MNHEY, CDR2 SMNVEV (reference sequence). As DNA, the CDR3 is TGTGCCAGCACCCCCAACAGGGAAACCTACGAGCAGTACTTC. Amino acid sequence: CASTPNRETYEQYF.

The V call is TRBV24-1, the J call TRBJ2-7; D is possibly TRBD2 (6 bases). This CDR3 spans 17 amino acids. Germline CDR1 KGHDR, CDR2 SFDVKD. Trimming removed 4 bases at V and 0 bases at J, with 18 bases between. The CDR3 nucleotides read TGTGCCACCAGTGACCCACGCTTAGCGGAAGCCTCCTACGAGCAGTACTTC. Amino acid sequence: CATSDPRLAEASYEQYF.

This chain uses TRBV3-1 (or the pseudogene TRBV3-2) with TRBJ1-2, with TRBD1 as a possible D gene (5 bases). The germline V gene encodes CDR1 LGHDT and CDR2 YNNKEL (reference sequence). V was trimmed by 11 bases and J by 7 bases, leaving 20 bases between them. The CDR3 runs 13 residues. The DNA for the CDR3 is TGTGCCGCAAGGGGCCGTCCGGAGGGTGGCTACACCTTC. It specifies CAARGRPEGGYTF.

This chain uses TRBV30 with TRBJ1-6; the match to TRBD1 covers 8 bases. The CDR3 length is 13 residues. Germline V gene sequence: CDR1 GTSNPN, CDR2 SVGIG (reference sequence). The ends lost 5 bases at V and 7 bases at J; junction bases unmatched: 4. CDR3 nucleotides: TGTGCCTGGCAGACAGGGGCAAATTCACCCCTCCACTTT. It codes for CAWQTGANSPLHF. Based on the CDR3 plus reference TRBV30 and TRBJ1-6, the full variable domain is SQTIHQWPATLVQPVGSPLSLECTVEGTSNPNLYWYRQAAGRGLQLLFYSVGIGQISSEVPQNLSASRPQDRQFILSSKKLLLSDSGFYLCAWQTGANSPLHFGNGTRLTVT.

The chain uses TRBV28 and TRBJ2-1; a possible D gene is TRBD1 (6 bases). The CDR3 has 16 residues. V gave up 4 bases and J gave up 1 base, with 14 bases separating them. In germline, CDR1 is MDHEN, CDR2 SYDVKM. CDR3 DNA: TGTGCCAGCAGTTCGACAGGTGGCGGGTCCTACAATGAGCAGTTCTTC. Translating it yields CASSSTGGGSYNEQFF. The full variable domain, in which reference TRBV28 and TRBJ2-1 provide the parts outside the CDR3, is DVKVTQSSRYLVKRTGEKVFLECVQDMDHENMFWYRQDPGLGLRLIYFSYDVKMKEKGDIPEGYSVSREKKERFSLILESASTNQTSMYLCASSSTGGGSYNEQFFGPGTRLTVL.

The sample holds one count of this clone. The chain employs TRBV2 and TRBJ2-7; 10 nucleotides match TRBD2. The CDR3 is 14 residues long. Trimming at V came to 6 bases and at J to 7 bases, leaving 9 bases not matched to a gene. Germline CDR1 is SNHLY and CDR2 is FYNNEI. CDR3 in amino acids: CASRRSGRASEQYF. The CDR3 bases are TGTGCCAGCAGAAGAAGCGGGAGGGCTAGTGAGCAGTACTTC.